Below, one T cell receptor beta chain is given with its context. Its antigen is unidentified. Per donor, a minimum of one pre-ART and a minimum of two post-ART PBMC samples were available. Germline V gene sequence: CDR1 MNHEY, CDR2 SVGAGI. This CDR3 has 12 amino acids. Trimming left V 5 bases short and J 4 bases short, with 6 bases between. The entry originates in a study of long-term antiretroviral therapy in people with HIV. General study results and limits: HIV repertoires showed narrower CDR3 length ranges than controls.

A v3.0 immunoSEQ assay was performed at survey level. Assay used: immunoSEQ multiplex PCR; TCRdb lists only in-frame clones, some missing. The table has tens of thousands of clones, about 88% seen once. This sequence was found in a man aged 55-75 years with HIV. V usage is TRBV6-5 and J usage is TRBJ2-1; D uncertain. Sequencing was performed on unsorted PBMCs, taken 0.6 years after starting antiretroviral therapy. This CDR3 is CASSNVYNEQFF. Here the CDR3 DNA reads TGTGCCAGCAGTAACGTTTACAATGAGCAGTTCTTC.